This T cell receptor beta chain was sequenced for a study of shared clonotypes between healthy human individuals. Study outcomes and limitations: Generally, estimated richness proved larger in naive subsets than it did in memory subsets.

Remarks on this clone: The target antigen is unknown.

Germline V gives CDR1 LNHNV, CDR2 YYDKDF (reference sequence). The CDR3 has 18 residues. The trim removed 0 bases at V and 1 base at J, leaving 6 bases unmatched. This table comes from immunoSEQ multiplex PCR, and its TCRdb copy is limited to in-frame clones, with some not included. The sample includes a few million clones, about 94% seen only once; the top ten take roughly 0.13%. The chain uses TRBV15 and TRBJ2-1, with 10 bases identical to TRBD2. The receptor was isolated from a man between 18 and 29 years old in good health. What was sequenced was naive CD4+ T cells sorted from blood. Stated subset: CD45RA+ positively selected. The CDR3 DNA sequence: TGTGCCACCAGCAGAGAAGCGGGGGGGTTTGGGTCCTACAATGAGCAGTTCTTC. This translates into CATSREAGGFGSYNEQFF.